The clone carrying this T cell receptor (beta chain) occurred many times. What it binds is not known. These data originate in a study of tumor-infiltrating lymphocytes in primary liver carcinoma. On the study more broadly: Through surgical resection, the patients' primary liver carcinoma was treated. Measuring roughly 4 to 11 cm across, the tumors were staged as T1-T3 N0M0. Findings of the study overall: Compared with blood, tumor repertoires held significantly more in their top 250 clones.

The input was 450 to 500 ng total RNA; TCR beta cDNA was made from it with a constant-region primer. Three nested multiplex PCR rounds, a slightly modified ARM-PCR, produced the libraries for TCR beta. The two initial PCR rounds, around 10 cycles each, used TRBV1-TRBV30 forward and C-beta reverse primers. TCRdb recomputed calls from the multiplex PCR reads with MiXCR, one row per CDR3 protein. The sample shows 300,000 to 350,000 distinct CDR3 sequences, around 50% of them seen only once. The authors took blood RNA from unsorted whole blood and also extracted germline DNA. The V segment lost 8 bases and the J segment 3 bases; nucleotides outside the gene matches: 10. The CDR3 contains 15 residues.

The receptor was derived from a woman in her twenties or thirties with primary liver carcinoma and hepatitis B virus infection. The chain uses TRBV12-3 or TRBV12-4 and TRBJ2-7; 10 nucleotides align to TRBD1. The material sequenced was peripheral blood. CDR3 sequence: CASRPDRGGFYEQYF. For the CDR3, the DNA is TGTGCCAGCCGCCCGGACAGGGGGGGGTTCTACGAGCAGTACTTC.